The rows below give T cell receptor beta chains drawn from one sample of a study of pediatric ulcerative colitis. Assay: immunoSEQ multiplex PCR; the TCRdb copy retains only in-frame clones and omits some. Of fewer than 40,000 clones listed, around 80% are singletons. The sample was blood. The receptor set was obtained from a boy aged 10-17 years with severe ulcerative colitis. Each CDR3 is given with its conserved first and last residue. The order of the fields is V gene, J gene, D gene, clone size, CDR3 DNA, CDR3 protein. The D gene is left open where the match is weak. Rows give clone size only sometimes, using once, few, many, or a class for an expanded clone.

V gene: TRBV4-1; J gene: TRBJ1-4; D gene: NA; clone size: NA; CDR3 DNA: TGCGCCAGCAGCCCCCCTTCGGGTGGGCAATATGCAACTAATGAAAAACTGTTTTTT; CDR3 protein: CASSPPSGGQYATNEKLFF
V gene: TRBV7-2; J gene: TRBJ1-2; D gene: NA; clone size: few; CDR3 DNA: TGTGCCAGCAGCTTAGCCACAGCATCGGTCTATGGCTACACCTTC; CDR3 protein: CASSLATASVYGYTF
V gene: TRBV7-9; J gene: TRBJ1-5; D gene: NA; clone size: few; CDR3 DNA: TGTGCCAGCAGCTTCTGGGGGCAGCCCCAGCATTTT; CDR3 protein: CASSFWGQPQHF
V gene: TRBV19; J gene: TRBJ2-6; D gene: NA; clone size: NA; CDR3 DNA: TGTGCCAGTAGTATCCTGAACTCTGGGGCCAACGTCCTGACTTTC; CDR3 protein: CASSILNSGANVLTF
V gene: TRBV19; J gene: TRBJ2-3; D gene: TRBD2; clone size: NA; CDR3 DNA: TGTGCCAGTAGGACTTCGGGGGGGGCCCACACAGATACGCAGTATTTT; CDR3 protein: CASRTSGGAHTDTQYF
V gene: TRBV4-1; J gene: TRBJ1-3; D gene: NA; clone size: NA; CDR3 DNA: TGCGCCAGCAGTTCCCTCGGGGGCTTCTCTGGAAACACCATATATTTT; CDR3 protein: CASSSLGGFSGNTIYF
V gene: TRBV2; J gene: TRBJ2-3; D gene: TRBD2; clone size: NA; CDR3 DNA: TGTGCCAGCAGTGATACGGGGGGGAGCACAGATACGCAGTATTTT; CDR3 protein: CASSDTGGSTDTQYF
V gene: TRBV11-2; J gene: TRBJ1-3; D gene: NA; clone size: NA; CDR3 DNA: TGTGCCAGCAGCTCAACAGGCGCCTCTGGAAACACCATATATTTT; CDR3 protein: CASSSTGASGNTIYF
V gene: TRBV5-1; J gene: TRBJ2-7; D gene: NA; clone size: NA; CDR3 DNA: TGCGCCAGCAGCTTGGCCAATAGGGCTCCTTCCTTC; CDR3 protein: CASSLANRAPSF
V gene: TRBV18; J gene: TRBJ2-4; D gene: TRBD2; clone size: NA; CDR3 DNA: TGTGCCAGCTCACCTGACAAGCGGGACGGAGGCTATTACATTCAGTACTTC; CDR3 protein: CASSPDKRDGGYYIQYF
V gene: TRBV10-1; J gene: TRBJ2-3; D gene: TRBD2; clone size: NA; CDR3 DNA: TGCGCCAGCAGTGAGGCGGTGCGGGGGACTTTGGATACGCAGTATTTT; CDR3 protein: CASSEAVRGTLDTQYF
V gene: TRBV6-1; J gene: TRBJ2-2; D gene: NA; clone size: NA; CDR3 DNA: TGTGCCAGCACCCGGGGAGCAGCAGGCACCGGGGAGCTGTTTTTT; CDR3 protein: CASTRGAAGTGELFF
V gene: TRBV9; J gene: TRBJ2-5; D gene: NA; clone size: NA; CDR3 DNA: TGTGCCAGCAGCGTAGGGGTAGGGCGGGAGACCCAGTACTTC; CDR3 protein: CASSVGVGRETQYF
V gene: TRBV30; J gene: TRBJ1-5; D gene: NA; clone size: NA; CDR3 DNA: TGTGCCTGGAGTGTGGGGTATAGCAATCAGCCCCAGCATTTT; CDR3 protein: CAWSVGYSNQPQHF
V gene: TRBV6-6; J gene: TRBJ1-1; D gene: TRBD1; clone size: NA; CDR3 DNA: TGTGCCAGCAGTCGTAGACAGGGGTCGAACACTGAAGCTTTCTTT; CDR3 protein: CASSRRQGSNTEAFF
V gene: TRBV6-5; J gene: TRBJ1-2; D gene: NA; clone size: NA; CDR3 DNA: TGTGCCAGCACCTCTATGGGCAGTAACTATGGCTACACCTTC; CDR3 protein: CASTSMGSNYGYTF
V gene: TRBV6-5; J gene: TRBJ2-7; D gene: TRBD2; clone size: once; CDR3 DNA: TGTGCCAGCACCCACGGCGGGGGGGACGAGCAGTACTTC; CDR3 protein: CASTHGGGDEQYF
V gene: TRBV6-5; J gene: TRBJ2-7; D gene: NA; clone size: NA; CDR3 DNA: TGTGCCAGCAGTCGAATTTCGACTGTCTCCTACGAGCAGTACTTC; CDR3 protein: CASSRISTVSYEQYF
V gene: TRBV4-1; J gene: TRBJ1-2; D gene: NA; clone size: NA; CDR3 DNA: TGCGCCAGCAGCCAACAATCGTCAGCTAACTATGGCTACACCTTC; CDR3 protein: CASSQQSSANYGYTF
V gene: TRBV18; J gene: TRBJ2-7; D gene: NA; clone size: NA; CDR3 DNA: TGTGCCAGCTCACCACCGGAATCCTACGAGCAGTACTTC; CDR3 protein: CASSPPESYEQYF
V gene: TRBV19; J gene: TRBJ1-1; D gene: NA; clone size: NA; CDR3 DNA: TGTGCCAGTACCCAGGGGAACACTGAAGCTTTCTTT; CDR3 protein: CASTQGNTEAFF
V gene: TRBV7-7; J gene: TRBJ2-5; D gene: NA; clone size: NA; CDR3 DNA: TGTGCCAGCAGCCCCGGGCGGACAGTGGTACCAGGGGCCCAGTACTTC; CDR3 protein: CASSPGRTVVPGAQYF
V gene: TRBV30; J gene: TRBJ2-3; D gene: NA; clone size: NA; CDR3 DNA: TGTGCCTGGAGTGTAGTGCCCCCGGATACGCAGTATTTT; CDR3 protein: CAWSVVPPDTQYF
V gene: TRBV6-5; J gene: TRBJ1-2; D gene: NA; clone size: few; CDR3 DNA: TGTGCCAGCAGCGAAAACAGGGTCTCTCGCGGCTACACCTTC; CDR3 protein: CASSENRVSRGYTF
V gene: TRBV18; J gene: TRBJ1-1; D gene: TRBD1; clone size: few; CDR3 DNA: TGTGCCAGCTCACCAAAGGGGGCCAGCACTGAAGCTTTCTTT; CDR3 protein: CASSPKGASTEAFF
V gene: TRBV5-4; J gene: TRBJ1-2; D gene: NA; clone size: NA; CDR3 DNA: TGTGCCAGCAGACATGCAGGGACGGATAACTATGGCTACACCTTC; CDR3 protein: CASRHAGTDNYGYTF
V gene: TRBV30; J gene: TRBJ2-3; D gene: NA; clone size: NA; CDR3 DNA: TGTGCCTGGAACGTGTTGTTAAGCACAGATACGCAGTATTTT; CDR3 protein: CAWNVLLSTDTQYF
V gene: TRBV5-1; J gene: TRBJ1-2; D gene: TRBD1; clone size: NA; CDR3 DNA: TGCGCCAGCAGCTTGTCGGGGACAGATGATGGCTACACCTTC; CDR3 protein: CASSLSGTDDGYTF
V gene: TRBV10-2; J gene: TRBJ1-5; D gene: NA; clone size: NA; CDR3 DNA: TGCGCCAGCAGTGACAGGGGCCCATGGCTTCAGCCCCAGCATTTT; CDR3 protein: CASSDRGPWLQPQHF
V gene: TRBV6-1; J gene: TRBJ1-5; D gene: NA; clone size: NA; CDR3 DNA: TGTGCCAGCATGTGGCGAGGGGGGGGTCAGCCCCAGCATTTT; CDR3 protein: CASMWRGGGQPQHF
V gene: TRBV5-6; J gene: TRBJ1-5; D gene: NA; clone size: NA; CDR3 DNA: TGTGCCAGCAGCTCTAGGTGGAGTGGACTCAATCAGCCCCAGCATTTT; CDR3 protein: CASSSRWSGLNQPQHF
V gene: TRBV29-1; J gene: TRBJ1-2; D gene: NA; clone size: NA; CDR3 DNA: TGCAGCGTTGAAGTGGCCCTCGGACAGCCCGACTATGGCTACACCTTC; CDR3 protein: CSVEVALGQPDYGYTF
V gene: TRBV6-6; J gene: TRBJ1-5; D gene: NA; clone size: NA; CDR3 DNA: TGTGCCAGCAGGGTCGGGACGGGCAATCAGCCCCAGCATTTT; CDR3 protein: CASRVGTGNQPQHF
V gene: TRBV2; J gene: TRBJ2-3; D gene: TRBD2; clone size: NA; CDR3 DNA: TGTGCCAGCCAGACTAGCGGGGGTGGTGATACGCAGTATTTT; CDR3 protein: CASQTSGGGDTQYF
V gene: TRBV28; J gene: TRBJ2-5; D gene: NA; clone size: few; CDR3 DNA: TGTGCCAGCAGTCCCTCGGCCCGGGGGACCCAGTACTTC; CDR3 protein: CASSPSARGTQYF
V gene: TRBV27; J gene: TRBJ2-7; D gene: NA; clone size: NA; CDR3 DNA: TGTGCCAGCAGTTTAGGCGCAGGGTTCGAGCAGTACTTC; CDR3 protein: CASSLGAGFEQYF
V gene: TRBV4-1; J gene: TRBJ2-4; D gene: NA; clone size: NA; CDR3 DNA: TGCGCCAGCAGCCAAGACGGAGAAGGGTCGTGGAACATTCAGTACTTC; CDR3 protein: CASSQDGEGSWNIQYF